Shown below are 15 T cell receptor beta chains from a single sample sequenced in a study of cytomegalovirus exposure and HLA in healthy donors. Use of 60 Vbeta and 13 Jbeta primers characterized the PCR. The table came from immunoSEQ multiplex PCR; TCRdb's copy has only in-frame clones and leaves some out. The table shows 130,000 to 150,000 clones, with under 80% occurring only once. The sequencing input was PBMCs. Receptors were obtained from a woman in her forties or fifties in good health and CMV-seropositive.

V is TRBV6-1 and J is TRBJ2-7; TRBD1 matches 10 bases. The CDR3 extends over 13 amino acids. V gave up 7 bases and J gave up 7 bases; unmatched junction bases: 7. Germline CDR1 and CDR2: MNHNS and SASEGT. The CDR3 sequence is CASTDRGRVEQYF. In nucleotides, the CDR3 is TGTGCCAGCACGGACAGGGGGAGGGTTGAGCAGTACTTC.

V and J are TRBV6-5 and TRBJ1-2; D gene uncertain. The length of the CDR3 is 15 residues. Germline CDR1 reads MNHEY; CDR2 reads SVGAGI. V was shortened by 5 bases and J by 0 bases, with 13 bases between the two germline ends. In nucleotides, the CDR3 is TGTGCCAGCAGTCGAGCAGACATCACTAACTATGGCTACACCTTC. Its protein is CASSRADITNYGYTF.

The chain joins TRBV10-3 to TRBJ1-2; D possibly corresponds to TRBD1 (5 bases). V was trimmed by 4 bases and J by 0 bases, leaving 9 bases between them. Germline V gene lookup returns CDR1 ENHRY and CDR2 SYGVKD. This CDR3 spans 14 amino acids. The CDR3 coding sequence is TGTGCCATCAGTGGACAGAGAACTAACTATGGCTACACCTTC. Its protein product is CAISGQRTNYGYTF.

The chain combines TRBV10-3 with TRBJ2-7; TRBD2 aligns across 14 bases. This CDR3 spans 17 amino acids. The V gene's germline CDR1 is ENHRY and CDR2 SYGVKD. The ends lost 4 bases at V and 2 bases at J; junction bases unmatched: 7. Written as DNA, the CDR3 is TGTGCCATCAGTGGAGGAGGACTAGCGGGGGGCACCTACGAGCAGTACTTC. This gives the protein CAISGGGLAGGTYEQYF.

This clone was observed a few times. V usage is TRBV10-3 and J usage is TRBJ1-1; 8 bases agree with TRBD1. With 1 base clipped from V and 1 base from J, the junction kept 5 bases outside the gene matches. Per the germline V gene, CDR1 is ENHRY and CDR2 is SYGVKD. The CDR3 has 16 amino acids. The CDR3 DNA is TGTGCCATCAGTGAGTTGACAGGGGAACCGAACACTGAAGCTTTCTTT. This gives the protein CAISELTGEPNTEAFF.

This chain's CDR3 is CASSRGNYGYTF. CDR3 in DNA: TGTGCCAGCAGCAGGGGGAACTATGGCTACACCTTC. The V gene is TRBV28, the J gene TRBJ1-2; 7 nucleotides agree with TRBD1. The V and J ends lost 6 bases and 2 bases, in that order; junction bases with no gene match: 0. Germline loops: CDR1 MDHEN, CDR2 SYDVKM. The CDR3 length is 12 residues.

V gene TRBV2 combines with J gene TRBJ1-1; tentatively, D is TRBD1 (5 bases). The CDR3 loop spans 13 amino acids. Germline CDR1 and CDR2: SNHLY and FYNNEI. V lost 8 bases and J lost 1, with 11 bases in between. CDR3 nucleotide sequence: TGTGCCAGCTCTCCTCAGGGGAACACTGAAGCTTTCTTT. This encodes CASSPQGNTEAFF.

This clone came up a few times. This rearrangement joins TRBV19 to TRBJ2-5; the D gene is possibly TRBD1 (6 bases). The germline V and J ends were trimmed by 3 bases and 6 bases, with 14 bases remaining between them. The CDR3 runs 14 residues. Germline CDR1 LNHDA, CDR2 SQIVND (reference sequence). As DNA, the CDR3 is TGTGCCAGTAGTATTTCAGGGGAAGGACAGACCCAGTACTTC. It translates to CASSISGEGQTQYF.

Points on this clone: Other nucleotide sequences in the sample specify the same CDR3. CDR3 sequence: CASNVPQTQGDYTF. CDR3 DNA: TGTGCCAGCAACGTGCCGCAGACCCAGGGGGACTACACCTTC. J is TRBJ1-2 and V is TRBV7-2; 7 nucleotides line up with TRBD1. Trimming cost V 7 bases and J 10 bases; bases outside gene matches: 15. CDR3 size: 14 residues. Germline V CDR1 and CDR2: SGHTA, FQGNSA.

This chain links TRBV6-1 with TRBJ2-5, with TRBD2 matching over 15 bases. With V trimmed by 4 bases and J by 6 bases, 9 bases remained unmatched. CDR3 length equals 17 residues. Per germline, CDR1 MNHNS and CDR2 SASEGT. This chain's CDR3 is CASSVRTSGGARQTQYF. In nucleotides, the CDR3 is TGTGCCAGCAGTGTTCGGACTAGCGGGGGGGCGAGACAGACCCAGTACTTC.

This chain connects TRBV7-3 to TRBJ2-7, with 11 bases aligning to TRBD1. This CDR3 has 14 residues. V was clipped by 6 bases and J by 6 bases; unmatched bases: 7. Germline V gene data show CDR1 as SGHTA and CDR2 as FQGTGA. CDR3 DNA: TGTGCCAGCAGTGCGGGACAGGGGGTTGGCGAGCAGTACTTC. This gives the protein CASSAGQGVGEQYF. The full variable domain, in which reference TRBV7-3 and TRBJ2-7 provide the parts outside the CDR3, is GAGVSQTPSNKVTEKGKYVELRCDPISGHTALYWYRQSLGQGPEFLIYFQGTGAADDSGLPNDRFFAVRPEGSVSTLKIQRTERGDSAVYLCASSAGQGVGEQYFGPGTRLTVT.

In nucleotides, the CDR3 is TGTGCCAGCAGCCTCCGACTAGCGGGGGTTTTCTACAATGAGCAGTTCTTC. Translated, it gives CASSLRLAGVFYNEQFF. The chain has TRBV7-2 and TRBJ2-1; 12 nucleotides line up with TRBD2. The CDR3 loop spans 17 amino acids. Trimming cost V 5 bases and J 3 bases; bases outside gene matches: 8. Germline CDR1 is SGHTA and CDR2 is FQGNSA. The full variable domain, its missing parts supplied by reference TRBV7-2 and TRBJ2-1, is GAGVSQSPSNKVTEKGKDVELRCDPISGHTALYWYRQSLGQGLEFLIYFQGNSAPDKSGLPSDRFSAERTGGSVSTLTIQRTQQEDSAVYLCASSLRLAGVFYNEQFFGPGTRLTVL.

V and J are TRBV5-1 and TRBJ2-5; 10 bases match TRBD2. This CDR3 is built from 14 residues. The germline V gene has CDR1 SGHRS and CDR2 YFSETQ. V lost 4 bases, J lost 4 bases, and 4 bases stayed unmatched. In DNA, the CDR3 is TGCGCCAGCAGCCCACCTAGCGGGAGAGAGACCCAGTACTTC. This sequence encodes CASSPPSGRETQYF.

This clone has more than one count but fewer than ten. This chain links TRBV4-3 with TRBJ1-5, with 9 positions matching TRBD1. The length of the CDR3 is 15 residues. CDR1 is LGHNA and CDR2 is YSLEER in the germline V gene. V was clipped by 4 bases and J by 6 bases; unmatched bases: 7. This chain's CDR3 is CASSLTGGRGQPQHF. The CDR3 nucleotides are TGCGCCAGCAGCCTTACAGGGGGCAGGGGTCAGCCCCAGCATTTT.

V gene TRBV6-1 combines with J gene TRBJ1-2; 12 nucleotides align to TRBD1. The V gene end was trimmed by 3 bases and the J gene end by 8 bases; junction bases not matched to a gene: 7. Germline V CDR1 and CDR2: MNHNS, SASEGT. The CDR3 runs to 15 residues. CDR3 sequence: CASSEGTGGKDGYTF. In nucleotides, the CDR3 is TGTGCCAGCAGTGAGGGGACAGGGGGCAAGGACGGCTACACCTTC.